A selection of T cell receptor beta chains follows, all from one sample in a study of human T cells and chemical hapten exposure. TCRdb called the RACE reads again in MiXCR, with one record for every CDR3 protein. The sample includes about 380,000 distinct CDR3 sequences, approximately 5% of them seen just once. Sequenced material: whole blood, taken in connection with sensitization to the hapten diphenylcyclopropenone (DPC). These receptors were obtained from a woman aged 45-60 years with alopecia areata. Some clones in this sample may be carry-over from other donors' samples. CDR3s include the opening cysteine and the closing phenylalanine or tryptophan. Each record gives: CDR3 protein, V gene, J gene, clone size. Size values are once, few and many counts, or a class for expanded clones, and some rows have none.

CDR3aa: CSALRNSYEQYF; v_gene: TRBV20-1; j_gene: TRBJ2-7; abundance: few
CDR3aa: CASRSVDATNEKLFF; v_gene: TRBV13; j_gene: TRBJ1-4; abundance: many
CDR3aa: CSSIRQGSAFF; v_gene: TRBV29-1; j_gene: TRBJ1-1; abundance: many
CDR3aa: CASSQGTGNYGYTF; v_gene: TRBV3-1; j_gene: TRBJ1-2; abundance: many
CDR3aa: CASSSDVAYEQYF; v_gene: TRBV7-2; j_gene: TRBJ2-7; abundance: many
CDR3aa: CAISVSRQGLSNQPQHF; v_gene: TRBV10-3; j_gene: TRBJ1-5; abundance: many
CDR3aa: CTSSQVIQGDRVFSGNTIYF; v_gene: TRBV1; j_gene: TRBJ1-3; abundance: NA
CDR3aa: CASSPSGNTEAFF; v_gene: TRBV18; j_gene: TRBJ1-1; abundance: many
CDR3aa: CASSLVGEAFF; v_gene: TRBV12-3/TRBV12-4; j_gene: TRBJ1-1; abundance: many
CDR3aa: CASSFGAPAGWNVNTEAFF; v_gene: TRBV5-1; j_gene: TRBJ1-1; abundance: few
CDR3aa: CASSEGQNSNQPQHF; v_gene: TRBV3-1; j_gene: TRBJ1-5; abundance: few
CDR3aa: CSAVAGINQPQHF; v_gene: TRBV20-1; j_gene: TRBJ1-5; abundance: many
CDR3aa: CASSIRDSNSPLHF; v_gene: TRBV4-2; j_gene: TRBJ1-6; abundance: many
CDR3aa: CSARQGGEKLFF; v_gene: TRBV20-1; j_gene: TRBJ1-4; abundance: many
CDR3aa: CASRNELLTPGTKGGELFF; v_gene: TRBV6-1; j_gene: TRBJ2-2; abundance: many
CDR3aa: CASSPSGTESYGYTF; v_gene: TRBV7-3; j_gene: TRBJ1-2; abundance: many
CDR3aa: CASSGPLQGEAFF; v_gene: TRBV9; j_gene: TRBJ1-1; abundance: few
CDR3aa: CASSIGPDTQYF; v_gene: TRBV19; j_gene: TRBJ2-3; abundance: few
CDR3aa: CASTRTGYGYTF; v_gene: TRBV12-3/TRBV12-4; j_gene: TRBJ1-2; abundance: NA
CDR3aa: CASTRGDTQYF; v_gene: TRBV12-3/TRBV12-4; j_gene: TRBJ2-3; abundance: many
CDR3aa: CASSEGASSYEQYF; v_gene: TRBV11-2; j_gene: TRBJ2-7; abundance: many
CDR3aa: CASSLSSQRNEKLFF; v_gene: TRBV5-1; j_gene: TRBJ1-4; abundance: many
CDR3aa: CASSLFTQETQYF; v_gene: TRBV5-1; j_gene: TRBJ2-5; abundance: many